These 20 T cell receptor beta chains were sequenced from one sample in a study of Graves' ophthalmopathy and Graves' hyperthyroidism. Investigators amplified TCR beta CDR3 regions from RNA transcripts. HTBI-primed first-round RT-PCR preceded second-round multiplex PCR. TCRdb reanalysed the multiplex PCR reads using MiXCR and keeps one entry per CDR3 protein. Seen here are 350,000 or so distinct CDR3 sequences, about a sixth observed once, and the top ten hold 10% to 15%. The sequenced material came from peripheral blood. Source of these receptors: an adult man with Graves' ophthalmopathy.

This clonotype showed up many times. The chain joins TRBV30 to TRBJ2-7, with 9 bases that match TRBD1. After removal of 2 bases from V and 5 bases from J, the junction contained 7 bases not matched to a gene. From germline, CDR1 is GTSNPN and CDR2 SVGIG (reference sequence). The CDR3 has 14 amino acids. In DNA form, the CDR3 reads TGTGCCTGGAGTCCGGGACAGGGTTCCGACGAGCAGTACTTC. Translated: CAWSPGQGSDEQYF.

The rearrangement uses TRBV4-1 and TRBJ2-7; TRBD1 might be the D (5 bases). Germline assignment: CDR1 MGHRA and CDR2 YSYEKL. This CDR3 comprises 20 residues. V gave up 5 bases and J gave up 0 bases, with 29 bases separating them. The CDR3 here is CASSIQAPDRARIHSYEQYF. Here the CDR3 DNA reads TGCGCCAGCAGCATACAAGCCCCAGACAGAGCCAGAATACACTCCTACGAGCAGTACTTC.

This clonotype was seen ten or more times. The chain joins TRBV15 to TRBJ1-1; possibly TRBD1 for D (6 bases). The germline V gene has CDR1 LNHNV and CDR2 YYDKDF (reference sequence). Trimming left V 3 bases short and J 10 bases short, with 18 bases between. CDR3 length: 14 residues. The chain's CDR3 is CATSSNTGGYVAFF. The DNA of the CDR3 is TGTGCCACCAGCAGTAACACGGGGGGCTACGTAGCTTTCTTT. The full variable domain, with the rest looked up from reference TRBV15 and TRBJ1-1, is DAMVIQNPRYQVTQFGKPVTLSCSQTLNHNVMYWYQQKSSQAPKLLFHYYDKDFNNEADTPDNFQSRRPNTSFCFLDIRSPGLGDTAMYLCATSSNTGGYVAFFGQGTRLTVV.

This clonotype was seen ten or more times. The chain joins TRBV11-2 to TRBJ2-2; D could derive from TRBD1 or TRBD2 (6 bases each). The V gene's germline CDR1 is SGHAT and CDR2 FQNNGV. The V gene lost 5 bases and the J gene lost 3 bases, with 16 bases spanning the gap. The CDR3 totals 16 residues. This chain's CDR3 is CASSKRGERDTGELFF. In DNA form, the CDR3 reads TGTGCCAGCAGCAAAAGGGGGGAAAGAGACACCGGGGAGCTGTTTTTT.

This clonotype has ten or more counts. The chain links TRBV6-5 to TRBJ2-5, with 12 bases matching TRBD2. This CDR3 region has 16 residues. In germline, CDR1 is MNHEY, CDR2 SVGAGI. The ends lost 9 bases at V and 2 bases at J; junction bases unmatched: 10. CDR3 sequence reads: CASRESSGREQETQYF. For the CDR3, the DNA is TGTGCCAGTCGGGAATCTAGCGGGAGGGAACAAGAGACCCAGTACTTC.

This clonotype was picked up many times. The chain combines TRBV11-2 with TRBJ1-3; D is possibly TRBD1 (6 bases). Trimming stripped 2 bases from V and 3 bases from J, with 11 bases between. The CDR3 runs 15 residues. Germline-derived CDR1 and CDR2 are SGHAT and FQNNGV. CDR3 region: CASSLSRGIGNTIYF. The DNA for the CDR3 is TGTGCCAGCAGCTTAAGTAGGGGGATTGGAAACACCATATATTTT. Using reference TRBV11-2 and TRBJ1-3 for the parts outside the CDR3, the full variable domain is EAGVAQSPRYKIIEKRQSVAFWCNPISGHATLYWYQQILGQGPKLLIQFQNNGVVDDSQLPKDRFSAERLKGVDSTLKIQPAKLEDSAVYLCASSLSRGIGNTIYFGEGSWLTVV.

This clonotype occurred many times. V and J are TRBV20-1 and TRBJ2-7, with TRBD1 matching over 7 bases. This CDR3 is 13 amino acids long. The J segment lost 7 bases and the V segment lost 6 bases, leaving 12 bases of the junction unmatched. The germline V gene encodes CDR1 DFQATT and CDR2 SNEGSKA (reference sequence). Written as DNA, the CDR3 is TGCAGTGCACGGGACAGAGAACCTACGGAGCAGTACTTC. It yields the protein CSARDREPTEQYF.

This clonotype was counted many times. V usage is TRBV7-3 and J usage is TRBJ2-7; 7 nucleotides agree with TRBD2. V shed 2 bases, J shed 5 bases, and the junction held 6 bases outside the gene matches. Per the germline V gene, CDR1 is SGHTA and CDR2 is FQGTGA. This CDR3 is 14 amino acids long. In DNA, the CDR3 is TGTGCCAGCAGCTTAGGCGGGAGTAGCAACGAGCAGTACTTC. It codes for CASSLGGSSNEQYF.

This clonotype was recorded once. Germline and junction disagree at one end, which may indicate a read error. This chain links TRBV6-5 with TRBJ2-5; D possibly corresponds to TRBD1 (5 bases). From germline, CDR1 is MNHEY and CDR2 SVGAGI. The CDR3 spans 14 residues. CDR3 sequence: CASRYPQAQETQYF. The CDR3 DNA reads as TGTGCCAGCAGGTACCCACAGGCACAGGAGACGCAGTACTTC.

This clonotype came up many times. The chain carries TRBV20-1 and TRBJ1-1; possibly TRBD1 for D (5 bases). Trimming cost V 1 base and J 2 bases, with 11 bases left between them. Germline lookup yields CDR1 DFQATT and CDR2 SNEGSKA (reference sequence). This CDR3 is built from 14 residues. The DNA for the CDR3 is TGCAGTGCTAGAGGAGGCAGGGTTAACACTGAAGCTTTCTTT. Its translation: CSARGGRVNTEAFF.

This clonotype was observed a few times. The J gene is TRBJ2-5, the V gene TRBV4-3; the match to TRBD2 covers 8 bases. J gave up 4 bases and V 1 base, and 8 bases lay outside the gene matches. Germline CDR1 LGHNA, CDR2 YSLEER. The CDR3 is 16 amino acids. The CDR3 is CASSQGGAGARETQYF. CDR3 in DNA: TGCGCCAGCAGCCAAGGAGGAGCGGGGGCTAGAGAGACCCAGTACTTC.

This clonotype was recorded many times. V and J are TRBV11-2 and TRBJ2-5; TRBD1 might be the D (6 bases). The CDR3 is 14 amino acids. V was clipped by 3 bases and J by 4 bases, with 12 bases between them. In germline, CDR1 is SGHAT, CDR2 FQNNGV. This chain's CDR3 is CASSFGRGGETQYF. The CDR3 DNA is TGTGCCAGCAGCTTCGGCAGGGGTGGAGAGACCCAGTACTTC.

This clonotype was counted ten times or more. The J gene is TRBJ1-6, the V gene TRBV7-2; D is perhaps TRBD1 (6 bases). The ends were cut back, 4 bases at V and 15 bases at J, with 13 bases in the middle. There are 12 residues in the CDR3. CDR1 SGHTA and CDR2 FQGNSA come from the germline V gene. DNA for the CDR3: TGTGCCAGCAGCTCCTCTACAGGGTTCCTCCACTTT. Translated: CASSSSTGFLHF.

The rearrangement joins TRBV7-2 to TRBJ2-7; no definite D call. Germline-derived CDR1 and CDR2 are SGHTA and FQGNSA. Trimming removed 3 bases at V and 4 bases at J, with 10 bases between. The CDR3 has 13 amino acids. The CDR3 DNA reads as TGTGCCAGCAGCTTGGCTTGGGGTTACGAGCAGTACTTC. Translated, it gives CASSLAWGYEQYF.

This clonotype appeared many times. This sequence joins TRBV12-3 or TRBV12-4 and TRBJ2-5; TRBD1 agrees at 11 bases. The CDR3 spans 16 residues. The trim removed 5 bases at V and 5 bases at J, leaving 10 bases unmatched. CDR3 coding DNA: TGTGCCAGCAGTAACCGGGACAGGGGGAGAGGGGAGACCCAGTACTTC. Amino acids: CASSNRDRGRGETQYF.

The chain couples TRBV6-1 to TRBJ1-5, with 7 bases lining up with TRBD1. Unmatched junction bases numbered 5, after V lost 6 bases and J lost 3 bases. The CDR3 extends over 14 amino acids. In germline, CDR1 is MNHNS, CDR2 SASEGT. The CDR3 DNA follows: TGTGCCAGCAGAAGACAGGGAATCAATCAGCCCCAGCATTTT. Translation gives CASRRQGINQPQHF.

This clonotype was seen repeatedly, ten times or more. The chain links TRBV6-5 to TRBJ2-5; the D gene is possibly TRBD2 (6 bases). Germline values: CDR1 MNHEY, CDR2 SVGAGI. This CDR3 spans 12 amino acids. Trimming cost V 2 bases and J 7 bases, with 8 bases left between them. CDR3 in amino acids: CASSYVGGTQYF. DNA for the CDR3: TGTGCCAGCAGTTACGTGGGGGGGACCCAGTACTTC.

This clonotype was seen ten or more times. The CDR3: CAWSVKGPARRTGELFF. The CDR3 nucleotides read TGTGCCTGGAGTGTAAAGGGGCCAGCCAGGCGGACCGGGGAGCTGTTTTTT. The chain has TRBV30 and TRBJ2-2; TRBD1 might be the D (5 bases). Trimming took 0 bases from V and 5 from J, leaving 19 bases between them. There are 17 residues in the CDR3. CDR1 GTSNPN and CDR2 SVGIG come from the germline V gene (reference sequence).

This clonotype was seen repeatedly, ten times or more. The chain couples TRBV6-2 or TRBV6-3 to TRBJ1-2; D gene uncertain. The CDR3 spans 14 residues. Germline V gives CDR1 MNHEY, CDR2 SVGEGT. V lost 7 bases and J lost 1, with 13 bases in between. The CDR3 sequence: CASTSNRDNYGYTF. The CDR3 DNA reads TGTGCCAGCACCTCTAACCGGGATAACTATGGCTACACCTTC.

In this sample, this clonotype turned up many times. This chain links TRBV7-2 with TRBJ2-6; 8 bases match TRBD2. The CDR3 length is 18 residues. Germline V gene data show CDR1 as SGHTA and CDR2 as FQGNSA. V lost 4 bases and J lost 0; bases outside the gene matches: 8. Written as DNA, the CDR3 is TGTGCCAGCAGCTGGGCCGGGACTAGTAACTCTGGGGCCAACGTCCTGACTTTC. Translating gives CASSWAGTSNSGANVLTF.